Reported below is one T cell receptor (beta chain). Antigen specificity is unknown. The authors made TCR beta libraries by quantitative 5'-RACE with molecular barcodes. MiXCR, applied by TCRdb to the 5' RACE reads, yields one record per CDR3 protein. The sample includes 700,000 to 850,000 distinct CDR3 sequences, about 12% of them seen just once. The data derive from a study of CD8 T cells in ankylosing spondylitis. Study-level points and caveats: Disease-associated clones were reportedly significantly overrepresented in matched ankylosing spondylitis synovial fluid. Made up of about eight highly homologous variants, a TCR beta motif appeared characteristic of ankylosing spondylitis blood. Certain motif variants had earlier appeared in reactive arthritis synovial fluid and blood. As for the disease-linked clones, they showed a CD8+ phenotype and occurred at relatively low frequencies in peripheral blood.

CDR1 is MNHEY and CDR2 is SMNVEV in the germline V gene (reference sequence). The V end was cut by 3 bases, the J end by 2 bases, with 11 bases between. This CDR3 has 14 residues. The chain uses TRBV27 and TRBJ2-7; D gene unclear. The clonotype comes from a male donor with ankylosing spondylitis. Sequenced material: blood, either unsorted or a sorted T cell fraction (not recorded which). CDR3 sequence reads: CASSFMDQTYEQYF. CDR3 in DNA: TGTGCCAGCAGTTTCATGGACCAGACCTACGAGCAGTACTTC.